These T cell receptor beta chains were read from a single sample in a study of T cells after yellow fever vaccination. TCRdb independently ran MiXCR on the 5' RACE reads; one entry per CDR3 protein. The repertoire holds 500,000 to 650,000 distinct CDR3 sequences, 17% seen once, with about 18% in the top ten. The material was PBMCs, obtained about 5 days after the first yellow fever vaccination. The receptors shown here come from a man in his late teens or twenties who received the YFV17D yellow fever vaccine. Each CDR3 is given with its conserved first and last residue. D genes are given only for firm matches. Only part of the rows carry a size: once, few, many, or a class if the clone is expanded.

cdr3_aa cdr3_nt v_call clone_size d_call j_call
CASSLPGALTEAFF TGTGCCAGCAGTTTACCAGGTGCCCTCACTGAAGCTTTCTTT TRBV12-3/TRBV12-4 NA NA TRBJ1-1
CASSVGAGTGNTIYF TGTGCCAGCAGCGTAGGTGCGGGTACTGGAAACACCATATATTTT TRBV9 NA NA TRBJ1-3
CASSSTGLTDTQYF TGTGCCAGCAGCTCGACAGGGCTCACAGATACGCAGTATTTT TRBV6-2/TRBV6-3 few TRBD1 TRBJ2-3
CASSLVASSSGNTIYF TGCGCCAGCAGCTTGGTGGCGTCTAGCTCTGGAAACACCATATATTTT TRBV5-1 NA NA TRBJ1-3
CASSRDVGYEQYF TGTGCCAGCAGTCGCGATGTTGGCTACGAGCAGTACTTC TRBV6-6 NA NA TRBJ2-7
CASSNRDIVNEQYF TGCGCCAGCAGCAACCGGGACATAGTCAACGAGCAGTACTTC TRBV5-1 NA NA TRBJ2-7
CASGGLAGGMQETQYF TGTGCCAGCGGGGGACTAGCGGGGGGGATGCAAGAGACCCAGTACTTC TRBV7-2 few TRBD2 TRBJ2-5
CASSLLVGGETQYF TGTGCCAGCAGCTTGCTGGTCGGCGGTGAGACCCAGTACTTC TRBV5-6 few NA TRBJ2-5
CASSKGNYNEQFF TGTGCCAGTAGTAAGGGTAACTACAATGAGCAGTTCTTC TRBV19 NA NA TRBJ2-1
CASSAGGGNIQYF TGTGCCAGCAGCGCCGGGGGAGGAAACATTCAGTACTTC TRBV6-1 NA NA TRBJ2-4
CASSPVLVTQYF TGTGCCAGCAGCCCGGTATTAGTTACGCAGTATTTT TRBV12-3/TRBV12-4 NA NA TRBJ2-3
CASSPRQVRDTEAFF TGTGCCAGCAGTCCTCGACAGGTTAGGGACACTGAAGCTTTCTTT TRBV2 NA NA TRBJ1-1
CSARPGGPLGNEQFF TGCAGTGCTAGACCAGGGGGGCCTTTAGGTAATGAGCAGTTCTTC TRBV20-1 few NA TRBJ2-1
CASSTFRAYGEKLFF TGTGCCAGCAGTACCTTCAGGGCGTACGGTGAAAAACTGTTTTTT TRBV6-1 few NA TRBJ1-4
CASSPHTGDETQYF TGTGCCAGCAGCCCGCACACAGGGGACGAGACCCAGTACTTC TRBV7-2 few TRBD1 TRBJ2-5
CSASRSLAVQETQYF TGCAGTGCTTCACGTTCGCTAGCGGTCCAAGAGACCCAGTACTTC TRBV20-1 few TRBD2 TRBJ2-5
CASSVEPTRGLNYEQYF TGTGCCAGCAGCGTAGAGCCCACTCGCGGACTAAACTACGAGCAGTACTTC TRBV9 NA NA TRBJ2-7
CASTRTVNEKLFF TGTGCCAGCACCAGAACAGTGAATGAAAAACTGTTTTTT TRBV6-6 NA NA TRBJ1-4
CASSLGTGDGYTF TGTGCCAGCAGCTTAGGGACCGGGGATGGCTACACCTTC TRBV11-2 many NA TRBJ1-2
CASSLTSYNEQFF TGCGCCAGCAGCCTCACCTCCTACAATGAGCAGTTCTTC TRBV5-1 many NA TRBJ2-1
CASSPLRGSSYEQYF TGTGCCAGCAGCCCCCTGCGGGGATCCTCCTACGAGCAGTACTTC TRBV3-1 NA NA TRBJ2-7
CASSYSTGLGYGYTF TGTGCCAGCAGTTACTCGACAGGCCTGGGCTATGGCTACACCTTC TRBV6-5 NA NA TRBJ1-2
CASSLNSLVYGYTF TGTGCCAGCAGTCTAAACTCCCTCGTATATGGCTACACCTTC TRBV2 NA NA TRBJ1-2
CASSLAGSSADTQYF TGTGCCAGCAGCTTAGCTGGGAGCTCGGCAGATACGCAGTATTTT TRBV7-2 NA NA TRBJ2-3